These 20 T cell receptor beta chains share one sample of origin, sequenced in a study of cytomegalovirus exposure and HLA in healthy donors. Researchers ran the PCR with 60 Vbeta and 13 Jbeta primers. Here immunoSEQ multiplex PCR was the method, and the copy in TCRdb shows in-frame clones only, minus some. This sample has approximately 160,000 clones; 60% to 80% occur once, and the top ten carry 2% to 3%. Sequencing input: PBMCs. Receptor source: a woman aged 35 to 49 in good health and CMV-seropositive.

The CDR3 bases are TGTGCCAGCAGCTTGGACAGGGTTGGGGAGCTGTTTTTT. Amino acids: CASSLDRVGELFF. The chain has TRBV7-6 and TRBJ2-2, with 8 positions matching TRBD1. V lost 3 bases and J lost 8; bases outside the gene matches: 2. The CDR3 sequence is 13 residues long. Per the germline V gene, CDR1 is SGHVS and CDR2 is FNYEAQ.

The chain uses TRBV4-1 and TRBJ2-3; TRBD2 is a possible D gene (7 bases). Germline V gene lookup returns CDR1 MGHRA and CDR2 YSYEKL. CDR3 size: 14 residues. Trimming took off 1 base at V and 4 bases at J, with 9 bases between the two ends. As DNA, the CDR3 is TGCGCCAGCAGCCAAGGGGGGGGCCCAGATACGCAGTATTTT. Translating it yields CASSQGGGPDTQYF.

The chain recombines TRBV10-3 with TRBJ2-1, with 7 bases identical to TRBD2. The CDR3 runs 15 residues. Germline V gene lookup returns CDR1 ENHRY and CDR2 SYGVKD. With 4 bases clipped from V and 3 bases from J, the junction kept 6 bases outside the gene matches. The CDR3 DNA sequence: TGTGCCATCAGTGGGACGGGAGGCCTCTACAATGAGCAGTTCTTC. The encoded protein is CAISGTGGLYNEQFF.

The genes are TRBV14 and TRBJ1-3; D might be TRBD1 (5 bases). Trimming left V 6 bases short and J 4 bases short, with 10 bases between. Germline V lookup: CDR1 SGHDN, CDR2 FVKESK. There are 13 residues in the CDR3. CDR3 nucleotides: TGTGCCAGCAGTGAAGGGGCAGGAAACACCATATATTTT. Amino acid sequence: CASSEGAGNTIYF.

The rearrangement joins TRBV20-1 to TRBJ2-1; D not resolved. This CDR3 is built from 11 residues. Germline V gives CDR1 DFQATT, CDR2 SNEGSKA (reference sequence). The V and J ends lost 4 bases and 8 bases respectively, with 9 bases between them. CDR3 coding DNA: TGCAGTGCTAACGACATGGATGAGCAGTTCTTC. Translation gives CSANDMDEQFF.

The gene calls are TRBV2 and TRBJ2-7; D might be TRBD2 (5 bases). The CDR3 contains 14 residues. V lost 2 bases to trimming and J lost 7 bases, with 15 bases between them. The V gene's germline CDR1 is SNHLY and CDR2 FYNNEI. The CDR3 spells CASSELGGAEEQYF. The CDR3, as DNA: TGTGCCAGCAGTGAATTAGGAGGAGCAGAGGAGCAGTACTTC.

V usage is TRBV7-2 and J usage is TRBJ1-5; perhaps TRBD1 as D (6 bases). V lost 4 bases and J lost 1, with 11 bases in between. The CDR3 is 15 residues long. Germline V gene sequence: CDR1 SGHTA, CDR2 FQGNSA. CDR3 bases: TGTGCCAGCAGCTACCGCAGGGGAAGCAATCAGCCCCAGCATTTT. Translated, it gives CASSYRRGSNQPQHF.

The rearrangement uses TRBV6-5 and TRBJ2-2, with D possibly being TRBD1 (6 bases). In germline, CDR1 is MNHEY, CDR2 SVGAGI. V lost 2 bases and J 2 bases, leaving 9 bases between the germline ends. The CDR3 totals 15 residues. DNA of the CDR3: TGTGCCAGCAGTTACCTGGACAGTAACACCGGGGAGCTGTTTTTT. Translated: CASSYLDSNTGELFF.

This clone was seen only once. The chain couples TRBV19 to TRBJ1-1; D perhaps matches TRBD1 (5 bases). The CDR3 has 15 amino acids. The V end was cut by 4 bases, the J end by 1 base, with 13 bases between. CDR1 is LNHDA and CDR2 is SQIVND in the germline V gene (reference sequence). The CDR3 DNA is TGTGCCAGTAGTAGTCCTGGGGGAGGGAACACTGAAGCTTTCTTT. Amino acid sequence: CASSSPGGGNTEAFF.

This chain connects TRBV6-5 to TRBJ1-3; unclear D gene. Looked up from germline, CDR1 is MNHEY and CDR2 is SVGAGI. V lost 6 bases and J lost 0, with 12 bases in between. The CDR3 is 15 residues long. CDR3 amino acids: CASSLTRDSGNTIYF. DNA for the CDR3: TGTGCCAGCAGCCTGACACGGGACTCTGGAAACACCATATATTTT.

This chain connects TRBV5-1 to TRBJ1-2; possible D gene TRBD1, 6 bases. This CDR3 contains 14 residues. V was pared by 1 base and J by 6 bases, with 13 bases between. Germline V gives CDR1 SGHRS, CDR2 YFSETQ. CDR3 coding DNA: TGCGCCAGCAGCTTGCCAGGGACAACTGATGGCTACACCTTC. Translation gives CASSLPGTTDGYTF.

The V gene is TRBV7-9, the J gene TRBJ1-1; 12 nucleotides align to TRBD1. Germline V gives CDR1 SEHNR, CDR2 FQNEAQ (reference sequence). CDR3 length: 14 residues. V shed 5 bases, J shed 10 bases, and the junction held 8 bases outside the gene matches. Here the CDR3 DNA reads TGTGCCAGCAGCCTAACCGGGACAGGGGGCCTAGCTTTCTTT. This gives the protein CASSLTGTGGLAFF.

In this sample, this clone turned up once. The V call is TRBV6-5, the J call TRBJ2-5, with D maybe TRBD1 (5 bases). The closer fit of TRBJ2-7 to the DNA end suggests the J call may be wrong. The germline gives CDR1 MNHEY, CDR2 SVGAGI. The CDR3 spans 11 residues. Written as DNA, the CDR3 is TGTGCCAGCAGGTCCCAGGGCGAGCAGTACTTC. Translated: CASRSQGEQYF.

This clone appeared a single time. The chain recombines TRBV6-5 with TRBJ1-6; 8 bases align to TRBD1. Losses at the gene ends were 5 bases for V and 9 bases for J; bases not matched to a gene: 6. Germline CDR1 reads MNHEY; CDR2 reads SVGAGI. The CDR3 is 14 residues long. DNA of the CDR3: TGTGCCAGCAGTACCACAGGGGGGAGTTCACCCCTCCACTTT. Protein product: CASSTTGGSSPLHF.

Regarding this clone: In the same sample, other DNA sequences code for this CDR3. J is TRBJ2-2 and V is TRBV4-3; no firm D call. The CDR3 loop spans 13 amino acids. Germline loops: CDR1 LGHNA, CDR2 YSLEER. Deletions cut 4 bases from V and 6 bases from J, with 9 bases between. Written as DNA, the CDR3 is TGCGCCAGCAGCCCCTCTTCAGCCGGGGAGCTGTTTTTT. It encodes CASSPSSAGELFF.

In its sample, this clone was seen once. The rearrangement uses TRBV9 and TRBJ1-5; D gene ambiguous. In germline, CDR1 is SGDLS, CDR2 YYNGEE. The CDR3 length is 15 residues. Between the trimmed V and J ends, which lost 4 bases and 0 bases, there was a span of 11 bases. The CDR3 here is CASSPLGLSNQPQHF. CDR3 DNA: TGTGCCAGCAGCCCCCTAGGTCTTAGCAATCAGCCCCAGCATTTT.

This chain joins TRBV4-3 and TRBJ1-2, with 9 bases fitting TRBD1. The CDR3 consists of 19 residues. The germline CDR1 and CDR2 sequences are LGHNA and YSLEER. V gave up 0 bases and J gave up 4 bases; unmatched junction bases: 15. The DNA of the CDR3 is TGCGCCAGCAGCCAAGATTTGAGGACAGGGGCGGGGGTGCTCTATGGCTACACCTTC. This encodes CASSQDLRTGAGVLYGYTF.

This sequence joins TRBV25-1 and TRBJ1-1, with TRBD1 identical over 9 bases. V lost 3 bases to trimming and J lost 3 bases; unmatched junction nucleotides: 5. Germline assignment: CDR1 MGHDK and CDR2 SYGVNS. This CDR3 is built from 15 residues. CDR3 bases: TGTGCCAGCAGTGACCAAGGACAGGGGTACACTGAAGCTTTCTTT. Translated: CASSDQGQGYTEAFF.

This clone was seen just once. For the CDR3, the DNA is TGTGCCAGCAGTTCCGACGGACAGGGGATCACTGAAGCTTTCTTT. Its translation is CASSSDGQGITEAFF. This chain uses TRBV5-4 with TRBJ1-1, with 9 nucleotides matching TRBD1. Per the germline V gene, CDR1 is SGHNT and CDR2 is YYREEE (reference sequence). The CDR3 length is 15 residues. J lost 4 bases, V lost 5 bases, and 9 bases had no gene match.

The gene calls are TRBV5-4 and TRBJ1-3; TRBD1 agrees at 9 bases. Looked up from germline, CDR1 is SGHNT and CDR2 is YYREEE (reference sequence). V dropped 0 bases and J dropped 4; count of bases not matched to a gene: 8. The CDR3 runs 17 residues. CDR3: CASSLAPQGASGNTIYF. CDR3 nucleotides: TGTGCCAGCAGCTTGGCACCACAGGGGGCGTCCGGAAACACCATATATTTT.